The present entry profiles one T cell receptor beta chain with its context. Germline lookup yields CDR1 SGDLS and CDR2 YYNGEE. V was trimmed by 4 bases and J by 3 bases, leaving 25 bases between them. This CDR3 spans 18 amino acids. The entry originates in a study of CD8 T cells in Susac syndrome. Random hexamers were used to reverse transcribe an amount of roughly 0.5 to 1 ug RNA. TCRdb re-derived calls from the immunoSEQ multiplex PCR reads in MiXCR, one entry per CDR3 protein. The sample yields a few hundred thousand distinct CDR3 sequences, over 75% seen once. What was sequenced was CD8+ T cells from PBMCs. The clonotype comes from a human donor with multiple sclerosis. J is TRBJ1-1 and V is TRBV9; the D gene is possibly TRBD1 (5 bases). CDR3 in DNA: TGTGCCAGCAGCCCCAGGGCGCGGGGTGCCCTTGTGGACACTGAAGCTTTCTTT. It translates to CASSPRARGALVDTEAFF.